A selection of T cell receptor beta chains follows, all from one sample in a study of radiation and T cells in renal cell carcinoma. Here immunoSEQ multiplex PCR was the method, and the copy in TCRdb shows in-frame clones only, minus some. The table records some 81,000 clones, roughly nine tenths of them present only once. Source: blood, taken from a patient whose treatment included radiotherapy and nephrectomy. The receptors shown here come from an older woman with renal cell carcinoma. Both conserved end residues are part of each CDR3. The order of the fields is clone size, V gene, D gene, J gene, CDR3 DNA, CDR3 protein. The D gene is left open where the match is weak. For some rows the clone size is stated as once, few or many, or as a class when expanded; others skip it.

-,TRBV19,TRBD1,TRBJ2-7,TGTGCCAGTAGTGGGACAGGGGTCTGGGTGCAGTACTTC,CASSGTGVWVQYF
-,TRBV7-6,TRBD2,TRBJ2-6,TGTGCCAGCAGCTTAGATTTCGCGGGGGTCTACTCTGGGGCCAACGTCCTGACTTTC,CASSLDFAGVYSGANVLTF
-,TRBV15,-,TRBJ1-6,TGTGCCACCAGCAGAGTTAGGGCCAGCTCCTATAATTCACCCCTCCACTTT,CATSRVRASSYNSPLHF
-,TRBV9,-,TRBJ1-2,TGTGCCAGCAGCCGGGACATTGAAGGCTACACCTTC,CASSRDIEGYTF
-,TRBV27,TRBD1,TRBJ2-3,TGTGCCAGCAGTGTAGGGGACAGGTTCACAGATACGCAGTATTTT,CASSVGDRFTDTQYF
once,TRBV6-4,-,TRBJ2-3,TGTGCCAGCAGTGAAACCACTACTAGCACAGATACGCAGTATTTT,CASSETTTSTDTQYF
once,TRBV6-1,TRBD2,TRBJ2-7,TGTGCCAGCAACTTAGAGCGGGGGGGCTACGAGCAGTACTTC,CASNLERGGYEQYF
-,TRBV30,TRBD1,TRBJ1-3,TGTGCCTGGAGAGAGAAGGGGGCGCGAAACACCATATATTTT,CAWREKGARNTIYF
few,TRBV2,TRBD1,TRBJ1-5,TGTGCCAGCAGTGAGGACAGGGGGGAGGGTCAGCCCCAGCATTTT,CASSEDRGEGQPQHF
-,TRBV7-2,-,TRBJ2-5,TGTGCCAGCAGCTTAGGGGGCCGGGAGACCCAGTACTTC,CASSLGGRETQYF
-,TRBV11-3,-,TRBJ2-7,TGTGCCAGCAGCCCCGGACCGGTCTACGAGCAGTACTTC,CASSPGPVYEQYF
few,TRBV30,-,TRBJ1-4,TGTGCCTGGAGTGTAGGGGGAAAGGGTGAAAAACTGTTTTTT,CAWSVGGKGEKLFF